This TCR beta chain was recorded in a study of blood T cell repertoires in COVID-19. Authors' processing steps: Cell counts per sample came from amplifying reference gene primers. TCRdb's copy holds only in-frame clones and misses some; the assay was immunoSEQ multiplex PCR. V, J and clone size derive from that table, while D and trimming were established from the DNA sequence. Among 250,000 or so clones listed, around 88% were seen once. Seattle patients were enrolled during active infection and followed longitudinally. The sequence derives from a woman in her thirties with COVID-19, enrolled during active disease. The specimen was peripheral blood.

CDR3: CASSSLGAGGTEAFF. The CDR3 DNA reads as TGTGCCAGCAGTTCCCTGGGGGCAGGGGGGACTGAAGCTTTCTTT. This sequence joins TRBV6-5 and TRBJ1-1; 7 nucleotides match TRBD1. Germline CDR1 and CDR2: MNHEY and SVGAGI. J lost 5 bases, V lost 4 bases, and 10 bases had no gene match. The CDR3 runs to 15 residues.